The 5 T cell receptor beta chains below all came from one sample that was sequenced in a study of blood T cell repertoires in COVID-19. Assay used: immunoSEQ multiplex PCR; TCRdb lists only in-frame clones, some missing. The repertoire includes over 250,000 clones, around 89% of them detected once, and 2.4% sits in the top ten. Sequenced sample: PBMCs or T cells enriched from blood (not recorded which). Receptor source: a woman aged 18-30 years who had recovered from COVID-19.

This sequence joins TRBV5-6 and TRBJ1-2, with 7 bases fitting TRBD1. The CDR3 extends over 12 amino acids. The germline V gene has CDR1 SGHDT and CDR2 YYEEEE. V lost 3 bases to trimming and J lost 7 bases; unmatched junction nucleotides: 3. The CDR3 bases are TGTGCCAGCAGCTCGACAGGGTTTGGCTACACCTTC. Amino acid sequence: CASSSTGFGYTF.

The rearrangement uses TRBV9 and TRBJ1-5; possibly TRBD1 for D (5 bases). CDR3 length equals 15 residues. Germline V gives CDR1 SGDLS, CDR2 YYNGEE. The V gene lost 2 bases and the J gene lost 6 bases, with 15 bases spanning the gap. CDR3 sequence: CASSVGGGDFQPQHF. CDR3 nucleotides: TGTGCCAGCAGCGTGGGTGGAGGGGATTTTCAGCCCCAGCATTTT.

This clone was seen a handful of times. The rearrangement joins TRBV2 to TRBJ1-1, with D hard to call. Deletions cut 4 bases from V and 0 bases from J, with 18 bases between. CDR3 length equals 17 residues. In germline, CDR1 is SNHLY, CDR2 FYNNEI. The CDR3 reads CASSAQYYDPLNTEAFF. The CDR3 DNA reads TGTGCCAGCAGTGCACAGTATTATGATCCCCTGAACACTGAAGCTTTCTTT.

This chain joins TRBV6-4 and TRBJ1-3, with D possibly being TRBD1 (6 bases). Between the trimmed V and J ends, which lost 5 bases and 0 bases, there was a span of 14 bases. Germline CDR1 reads MRHNA; CDR2 reads SNTAGT. This CDR3 is built from 16 residues. CDR3 residues: CASSPSQGSSGNTIYF. CDR3 bases: TGTGCCAGCAGTCCATCACAGGGTAGCTCTGGAAACACCATATATTTT.

This chain links TRBV28 with TRBJ1-1; D is ambiguous. The CDR3 is 15 residues long. CDR1 and CDR2 from the germline V gene are MDHEN and SYDVKM. The germline V and J ends were trimmed by 2 bases and 5 bases, with 15 bases remaining between them. CDR3 nucleotides: TGTGCCAGCAGTTTAAACGTCCGGGGAGGGACTGAAGCTTTCTTT. It yields the protein CASSLNVRGGTEAFF.